This T cell receptor beta chain was recorded in a study of blood T cell repertoires in COVID-19. Trimming left V 7 bases short and J 8 bases short, with 8 bases between. The CDR3 spans 11 residues. Germline CDR1 and CDR2: MNHEY and SVGAGI. Clones were read by immunoSEQ multiplex PCR, and TCRdb kept only the in-frame ones, dropping some. The data contain about 130,000 clones, roughly four fifths of them seen just once; the ten biggest clones take up about 4%. This receptor was identified in a woman between 45 and 60 years old with acute or convalescent COVID-19. V usage is TRBV6-5 and J usage is TRBJ2-2; D gene unclear. The sequenced material came from peripheral blood. CDR3: CASTFGGELFF. CDR3 DNA: TGTGCCAGCACTTTCGGTGGGGAGCTGTTTTTT.